This is a list of T cell receptor beta chains from one sample in a study of CD8 T cells in ankylosing spondylitis. MiXCR, run by TCRdb on the 5' RACE reads, gives a single entry per CDR3 protein. Found here are about 800,000 distinct CDR3 sequences, about 10% of them singletons; the top ten hold less than 0.65%. The source material was blood, either unsorted or a sorted T cell fraction (not recorded which). The source is a male donor with ankylosing spondylitis. CDR3s include the opening cysteine and the closing phenylalanine or tryptophan. Each record gives: D gene, clone size, J gene, V gene, CDR3 DNA, CDR3 protein. The D gene is left open where the match is weak. Only part of the rows carry a size: once, few, many, or a class if the clone is expanded.

>-|few|TRBJ2-2|TRBV13
TGTGCCAGCAGCCACCAGGGGGGGGGAGCGGGCACCGGGGAGCTGTTTTTT
CASSHQGGGAGTGELFF
>TRBD2|-|TRBJ2-3|TRBV7-2
TGTGCCAGCAGCTTAGCGGGACTAGCGGGAGTTGATACGCAGTATTTT
CASSLAGLAGVDTQYF
>-|many|TRBJ1-2|TRBV3-1
TGTGCCAGCAGCCAAGAAACCCTAATGTCAGCCTATGGCTACACCTTC
CASSQETLMSAYGYTF
>-|-|TRBJ1-4|TRBV20-1
TGCAGTGCCCTACTCTCGGACGAAAAACTGTTTTTT
CSALLSDEKLFF
>-|-|TRBJ2-3|TRBV24-1
TGTGCCACCAGCATCACAGGGACCACAGATACGCAGTATTTT
CATSITGTTDTQYF
>-|many|TRBJ2-1|TRBV15
TGTGCCACCAGCAGCTTGCATGGGAATGAGCAGTTCTTC
CATSSLHGNEQFF
>-|few|TRBJ2-2|TRBV9
TGTGCCAGCAGCGTAGCCCCTGTTCCCGGCGGGGAGCTGTTTTTT
CASSVAPVPGGELFF
>TRBD2|-|TRBJ2-1|TRBV4-3
TGCGCCAGCAGCCGTAGTCCTAGCGGGGGGGATTCCGAGCAGTTCTTC
CASSRSPSGGDSEQFF
>-|many|TRBJ1-2|TRBV6-2/TRBV6-3
TGTGCCACCCGGGACCAAGCCAACTATGGCTACACCTTC
CATRDQANYGYTF
>-|-|TRBJ2-2|TRBV29-1
TGCAGCGTTGACGGGGGGCCGGTCGGGGAGCTGTTTTTT
CSVDGGPVGELFF
>TRBD2|-|TRBJ2-1|TRBV7-8
TGTGCCAGCAGCTTAGCTCTCCGACTAGCGGGGATGAGGAATGAGCAGTTCTTC
CASSLALRLAGMRNEQFF
>-|many|TRBJ2-5|TRBV20-1
TGCAGTGCGGAGACAGTCGCGGAGACCCAGTACTTC
CSAETVAETQYF
>-|-|TRBJ1-1|TRBV12-3/TRBV12-4
TGTGCCAGCAGTTCCCTTGAGGGCTCTAACACTGAAGCTTTCTTT
CASSSLEGSNTEAFF
>TRBD2|-|TRBJ2-7|TRBV11-2
TGTGCCAGCAGCAATGGACTAGTGGGCGAGCAGTACTTC
CASSNGLVGEQYF
>-|few|TRBJ2-6|TRBV15
TGTGCCACCAGCAGAGTAAAGGCAGGCACCACTTTTTCTGGGGCCAACGTCCTGACTTTC
CATSRVKAGTTFSGANVLTF
>-|-|TRBJ1-4|TRBV5-5
TGTGCCAGCGCCTTGGATTGGGCTAATGAAAAACTGTTTTTT
CASALDWANEKLFF
>-|many|TRBJ2-1|TRBV15
TGTGCCACCAGCAGAGAAGGCAGAAGACAGGACTCCTACAATGAGCAGTTCTTC
CATSREGRRQDSYNEQFF
>-|-|TRBJ2-3|TRBV20-1
TGCAGTGCTTCCGCGGGAACGGCTACAGATACGCAGTATTTT
CSASAGTATDTQYF
>-|-|TRBJ2-3|TRBV20-1
TGCAGTGCTAGAGATTTGAGGACGGGCTTTGGAGATACGCAGTATTTT
CSARDLRTGFGDTQYF
>-|few|TRBJ2-5|TRBV2
TGTGCCAGCAGTGTTGTGCCAGAAGAGACCCAGTACTTC
CASSVVPEETQYF
>TRBD2|few|TRBJ2-5|TRBV7-6
TGTGCCAGCAGCTTCCTGCCTGGACTAGCGGGGGCAAGGGGAGAGACCCAGTACTTC
CASSFLPGLAGARGETQYF
>TRBD2|-|TRBJ2-3|TRBV5-1
TGCGCCAGCAGTGGTGTGCTAGCGGGAGGAGGAGATACGCAGTATTTT
CASSGVLAGGGDTQYF
>-|-|TRBJ2-7|TRBV7-9
TGTGCCAGCAGCTTAGCTAGCCTGGGTAGGGGCTTTCACGAGCAGTACTTC
CASSLASLGRGFHEQYF
>-|-|TRBJ1-3|TRBV7-9
TGTGCCAGCAGCTACGCGAAGGGTTCTGGAAACACCATATATTTT
CASSYAKGSGNTIYF
>TRBD1|many|TRBJ2-3|TRBV10-3
TGTGCCATCAGTGGACAGGGGGCAGATACGCAGTATTTT
CAISGQGADTQYF
>TRBD1|-|TRBJ2-1|TRBV4-3
TGCGCCAGCAGCCAAGGGGACAGCTACTCAATTTCCTACAATGAGCAGTTCTTC
CASSQGDSYSISYNEQFF
>-|many|TRBJ1-1|TRBV20-1
TGCAGTGCTAGAGATTCAGGGAAGGAAACTGAAGCTTTCTTT
CSARDSGKETEAFF
>TRBD2|-|TRBJ2-1|TRBV4-2
TGTGCCAGCAGCCAAGATATCCTAGCGGGAGGTTCACGGCAGTTCTTC
CASSQDILAGGSRQFF
>TRBD1|-|TRBJ1-2|TRBV25-1
TGTGCCAGCAAGGGACAGGGGGCTCCCGGCTACACCTTC
CASKGQGAPGYTF
>TRBD1|-|TRBJ2-2|TRBV6-1
TGTGCCAGCAGTCGGACAGGTTTCGCGAACACCGGGGAGCTGTTTTTT
CASSRTGFANTGELFF
>TRBD2|few|TRBJ2-2|TRBV20-1
TGCAGTGCTAGCCCGTATAGCGGGAGAGACCCCGGGGAGCTGTTTTTT
CSASPYSGRDPGELFF
>TRBD1|few|TRBJ1-2|TRBV7-2
TGTGCCAGCAGCGTACGGGACAGCATTCGGGGCTACACCTTC
CASSVRDSIRGYTF
>-|many|TRBJ2-7|TRBV7-2
TGTGCCAGCAGCTTAGGGACCTACTCCTACGAGCAGTACTTC
CASSLGTYSYEQYF